This entry features one T cell receptor (beta chain) sequence. Antigen: not known. The sample is drawn from a study of CXCR3-negative and CXCR3-positive naive CD8 T cells. Study summary: Sequencing gave roughly 140 million TRB reads overall, about 1.5 +/- 0.3 million per library.

General observations from the study: Comparably high diversity marked both naive subsets, whereas memory CD8+ cells had much lower diversity. Partial loss of CXCR3 expression followed cryopreservation; most assays used fresh PBMCs. Comparison of naive CXCR3-negative and CXCR3-positive cells revealed similar TRBV-TRBJ usage, while memory cells differed.

This CDR3 is 15 amino acids long. Germline lookup yields CDR1 MNHEY and CDR2 SVGEGT. The authors made the TRB cDNA libraries by 5' RACE using UMI labels. After re-calling the 5' RACE reads, TCRdb lists one entry per CDR3 protein, DNA absent. The sample holds over 55,000 distinct CDR3 sequences. V and J are TRBV6-2 or TRBV6-3 and TRBJ2-3; the TCRdb D gene call, TRBD2, has no DNA to confirm it. Material: memory CD8+ T cells from blood. This clonotype originated in a human donor in good health. Some clones in this sample may be carry-over from other donors' samples. CDR3 loop: CASSSRLAGADTQYF.